This T cell receptor (beta chain) appears in the sequencing data of a study of CD8+ T cells in alopecia areata (dated by TCRdb to the late 2010s). At the level of the whole study: Treated patients were enrolled in an open-label pilot trial of oral tofacitinib, 5 to 10 mg twice daily, for moderate-to-severe alopecia areata. Patients received tofacitinib for 6 to 18 months and were then followed off drug for 6 months to check for delayed response and recurrence. The SALT score, which quantifies the percentage of affected scalp surface area, was used to measure disease severity in treated patients. High-throughput TCRbeta sequencing was used to examine T cell clonal expansion in alopecia areata in both the C3H/HeJ mouse model and human patients. Human TCRbeta sequencing covered scalp tissue and sorted CD4+ and CD8+ peripheral blood T cells from patchy and totalis/universalis alopecia areata patients and healthy controls. Biopsies were taken from tofacitinib-treated patients at baseline and again at 4 and 24 weeks into treatment, and several of those patients also had a later scalp biopsy. Scalp clonality was compared among normal scalp (n=4), patchy alopecia areata scalp (n=8), and alopecia totalis/universalis scalp (n=8). RNA came from the PAXgene miRNA kit for fixed scalp, the miRNeasy kit for PBMCs, and the RNeasy kit for mouse skin. TCRbeta CDR3 regions were amplified by immunoSEQ multiplex PCR using 35 Vbeta forward and 13 Jbeta reverse primers.

What the research found in general, with its limitations: Unlike mouse skin, which is dominated by gammadelta T cells, normal human skin has resident alphabeta T cells that are also sequenced, and this complicates analysis of the scalp TCR repertoire. Compared with normal scalp, lesional scalp, particularly in alopecia totalis/universalis, had higher clonality and more expanded CD8+ clones, which suggests antigenic drive. Because the treated cohort was small and had just a single nonresponder, larger studies are needed to establish links between baseline CD8+ expansion and response. Scalp clonality and the number of expanded CD8+ clones among the top 100 scalp clones were significantly decreased by tofacitinib. Compared with mice, TCR sequences shared between patients were less clear, possibly partly because of HLA diversity across the patient population. Many expanded lesional clones were found to persist in scalp and blood during tofacitinib treatment, and relapse after treatment cessation may be partly explained by this persistence.

This clone has at least ten counts. The antigen this receptor binds is unknown. No much larger clone is present one base from it, and per-base qualities are unavailable. Measured from the cysteine to the phenylalanine, the CDR3 is 14 residues long. The retained sequence is limited to the CDR3, 42 bases, with the frame set at the first base. V gives up 5 bases and J gives up 7 bases, and the segment between their germline ends measures 17 bases. CDR1 and CDR2 are read off the germline V gene (reference sequence) as SEHNR and FQNEAQ. Library method: the immunoSEQ multiplex PCR assay. RNA was extracted from all samples and reverse transcribed into cDNA as template for TCR sequencing. SuperScript III was used for first-strand cDNA synthesis, primed with a 2:1 mix of oligo-dT and random hexamers. Amplification bias was assessed with a synthetic immune receptor repertoire, and residual bias was removed computationally. On the authors' methods: Raw reads were preprocessed for error removal, and CDR3 was defined according to IMGT conventions as running from the conserved cysteine to phenylalanine. Clonality was computed as 1 minus the Shannon entropy, with the entropy normalized by log2 of the number of productive unique TCRs. Scalp TCRbeta sequences were cross-referenced with sorted blood CD4 and CD8 repertoires so that the CD4 or CD8 identity of scalp clones could be inferred. What TCRdb holds here is the immuneACCESS table cut down to in-frame rearrangements. Part of the clones is not present; checked against another copy, under half of the missing clones reflect an unresolved V gene, and the others are unexplained. That table supplies the V and J calls and clone size; D and trimming were determined from the DNA. Here the sample has over 70,000 clones; around 67% occur a single time. The ten largest clones take up around 24% of the sample.

The sample's time point label, in plain terms: roughly 26 weeks on oral tofacitinib. What the treatment or condition label conveys for this sample: oral pan-JAK inhibitor, 5-10 mg twice daily. Lesional scalp punch biopsies and peripheral blood were obtained from alopecia areata patients. PBMCs were separated by density centrifugation and stained for CD3, CD4 and CD8, after which CD4+ and CD8+ T cells were sorted on a FACSAria. The rearranged segments are TRBV7-9 and TRBJ1-1, with a weak D call of TRBD1 (6 bases match). This TCR came from a human donor with alopecia areata. Material: CD8+ T cells sorted from blood, obtained at week 24, from a patient treated with tofacitinib. Here the CDR3 is given as CASSPSLGQNEAFF. The bases read TGTGCCAGCAGCCCTTCCCTTGGACAGAATGAAGCTTTCTTT.